The T cell receptor (beta chain) under discussion was sequenced for a study of shared clonotypes between healthy human individuals. Turning to this clone: Its target is not known.

The method was immunoSEQ multiplex PCR; TCRdb's version includes in-frame clones alone and lacks a portion of them. The sample holds 2 million to 2.5 million clones, about nine tenths seen once. Study-level results: About 5.2% was the fraction of naive CD4 clonotypes found shared across a few donors. The donor pool, a small one, limited the genetic and exposure-history diversity represented.

Germline loops: CDR1 SGHRS, CDR2 YFSETQ. V was trimmed by 0 bases and J by 0 bases, leaving 14 bases between them. The CDR3 consists of 17 residues. This sequence originates from a young man in good health. Some clones in this sample may be carry-over from other donors' samples. Material for sequencing was naive CD4+ T cells from PBMCs. Subset specified: CD45RA+ positively selected. The chain employs TRBV5-1 and TRBJ2-3; D may be TRBD2 (5 bases). The CDR3 spells CASSLVRGRDSTDTQYF. In nucleotides, the CDR3 is TGCGCCAGCAGCTTGGTCCGAGGACGGGATAGCACAGATACGCAGTATTTT.